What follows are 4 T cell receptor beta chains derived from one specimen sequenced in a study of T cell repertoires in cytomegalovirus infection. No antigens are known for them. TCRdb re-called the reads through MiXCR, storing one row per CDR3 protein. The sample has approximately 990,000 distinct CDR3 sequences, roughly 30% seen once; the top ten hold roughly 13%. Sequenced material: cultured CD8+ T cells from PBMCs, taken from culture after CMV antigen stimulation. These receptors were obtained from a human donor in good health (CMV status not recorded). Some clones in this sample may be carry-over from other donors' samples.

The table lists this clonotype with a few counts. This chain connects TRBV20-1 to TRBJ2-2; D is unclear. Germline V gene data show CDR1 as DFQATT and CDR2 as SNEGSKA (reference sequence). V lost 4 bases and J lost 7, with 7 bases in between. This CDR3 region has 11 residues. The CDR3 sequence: CSAKTSGELFF. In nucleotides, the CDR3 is TGCAGTGCTAAAACCAGCGGGGAGCTGTTTTTT.

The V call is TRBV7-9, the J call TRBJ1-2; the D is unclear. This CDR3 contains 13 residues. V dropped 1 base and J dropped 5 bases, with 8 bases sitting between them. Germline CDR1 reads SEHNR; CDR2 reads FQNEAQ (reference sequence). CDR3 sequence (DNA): TGTGCCAGCAGCTTAGGGCGCAGGTATGGCTACACCTTC. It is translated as CASSLGRRYGYTF.

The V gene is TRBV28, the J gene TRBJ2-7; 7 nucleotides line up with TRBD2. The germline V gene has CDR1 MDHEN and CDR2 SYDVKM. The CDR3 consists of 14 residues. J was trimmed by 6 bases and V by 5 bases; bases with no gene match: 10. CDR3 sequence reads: CASSRPGGGTEQYV. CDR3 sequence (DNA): TGTGCCAGCAGTCGACCCGGGGGAGGGACCGAGCAGTACGTC.

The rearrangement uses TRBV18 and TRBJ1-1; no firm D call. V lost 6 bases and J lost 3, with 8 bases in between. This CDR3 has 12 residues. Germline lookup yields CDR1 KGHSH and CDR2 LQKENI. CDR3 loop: CASSGEDTEAFF. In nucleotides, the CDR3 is TGTGCCAGCTCCGGGGAGGACACTGAAGCTTTCTTT. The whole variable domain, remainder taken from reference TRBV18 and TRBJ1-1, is NAGVMQNPRHLVRRRGQEARLRCSPMKGHSHVYWYRQLPEEGLKFMVYLQKENIIDESGMPKERFSAEFPKEGPSILRIQQVVRGDSAAYFCASSGEDTEAFFGQGTRLTVV.